One TCR beta chain is described in this entry. Its target is not known. This record belongs to a study of radiotherapy plus CTLA-4 blockade in lung cancer. At the level of the study: Disease control was achieved by about 34% of patients, and objective responses by about 19%. Study-wide results and caveats: Strongest reported response predictors: early blood clone changes and post-radiation interferon-beta. Tumor-derived TCR clones expanded in blood after radiotherapy plus ipilimumab.

TCRdb's table, derived via immunoSEQ multiplex PCR, lists solely in-frame clones and lacks some. This table has some 60,000 clones, about 72% appearing once. This CDR3 is 14 amino acids long. V gave up 5 bases and J gave up 4 bases, with 14 bases separating them. Germline CDR1 is KGHSH and CDR2 is LQKENI. This receptor was obtained from a human donor with non-small cell lung cancer who had a complete response to radiotherapy plus ipilimumab. The input for sequencing was peripheral blood, taken from a patient treated with radiotherapy plus ipilimumab. This rearrangement joins TRBV18 to TRBJ2-5; no definite D call. CDR3 bases: TGTGCCAGCTCAACAGTACACAATGCAGAGACCCAGTACTTC. Protein sequence: CASSTVHNAETQYF.